Presented here are 6 T cell receptor beta chains from one specimen sequenced in a study of cytomegalovirus exposure and HLA in healthy donors. Researchers ran the PCR with 60 Vbeta and 13 Jbeta primers. Some clones are missing from TCRdb's copy, which holds only in-frame ones; the method was immunoSEQ multiplex PCR. This sample yields 95,000 to 100,000 clones, of which approximately 76% are seen a single time; roughly 2% belongs to the top ten. Specimen: PBMCs. The source of these receptors is a man between 35 and 55 years old in good health and CMV-seronegative.

This sequence joins TRBV18 and TRBJ2-5, with 7 bases that match TRBD1. Germline CDR1 is KGHSH and CDR2 is LQKENI. This CDR3 spans 15 amino acids. V dropped 0 bases and J dropped 9; count of bases not matched to a gene: 10. In DNA form, the CDR3 reads TGTGCCAGCTCACCACCCCCCGGGCCAGGGGGATCCCAGTACTTC. Protein: CASSPPPGPGGSQYF.

The rearrangement links TRBV5-5 to TRBJ2-3; TRBD1 matches 10 bases. The CDR3 totals 16 residues. Trimming at V came to 3 bases and at J to 2 bases, leaving 6 bases not matched to a gene. Germline CDR1 SGHKS, CDR2 YYEKEE (reference sequence). The CDR3 loop reads CASSSGTGASTDTQYF. The DNA of the CDR3 is TGTGCCAGCAGCTCTGGGACAGGGGCGTCCACAGATACGCAGTATTTT.

This clone was recorded only once. The rearrangement links TRBV7-2 to TRBJ2-7, with D perhaps matching TRBD2 (7 bases). The CDR3 has 15 amino acids. Germline loops: CDR1 SGHTA, CDR2 FQGNSA. Trimming left V 5 bases short and J 3 bases short, with 17 bases between. The CDR3 is CASSTQGGDGYEQYF. The CDR3 DNA follows: TGTGCCAGCAGCACTCAAGGGGGGGACGGCTACGAGCAGTACTTC.

This clone was picked up a small number of times. The chain recombines TRBV30 with TRBJ1-2; no definite D call. The CDR3 consists of 12 residues. Germline V gives CDR1 GTSNPN, CDR2 SVGIG (reference sequence). Deletions cut 2 bases from V and 1 base from J, with 5 bases between. The CDR3 DNA reads TGTGCCTGGAGTACAAGTAACTATGGCTACACCTTC. This codes for CAWSTSNYGYTF. The full variable domain, completed using reference TRBV30 and TRBJ1-2, is SQTIHQWPATLVQPVGSPLSLECTVEGTSNPNLYWYRQAAGRGLQLLFYSVGIGQISSEVPQNLSASRPQDRQFILSSKKLLLSDSGFYLCAWSTSNYGYTFGSGTRLTVV.

The V and J genes are TRBV6-1 and TRBJ1-5, with 8 bases identical to TRBD1. This CDR3 contains 15 residues. V shed 2 bases, J shed 7 bases, and the junction held 7 bases outside the gene matches. Germline CDR1 is MNHNS and CDR2 is SASEGT. The CDR3 sequence is CASSEMPGTGQPQHF. CDR3 DNA sequence: TGTGCCAGCAGTGAAATGCCCGGGACAGGCCAGCCCCAGCATTTT.

This clone was seen only a few times. The junction does not match germline at one end; this may be a read error. The chain employs TRBV9 and TRBJ1-1; D might be TRBD1 (6 bases). The CDR3 has 15 amino acids. The germline CDR1 and CDR2 sequences are SGDLS and YYNGEE. The CDR3 DNA reads as TGTACCAGCAGCGTACTAACAGGGATTCCCACTGAAGCTTTCTTT. It is translated as CTSSVLTGIPTEAFF. Variable domain in full (rest from reference TRBV9 and TRBJ1-1): DSGVTQTPKHLITATGQRVTLRCSPRSGDLSVYWYQQSLDQGLQFLIQYYNGEERAKGNILERFSAQQFPDLHSELNLSSLELGDSALYFCTSSVLTGIPTEAFFGQGTRLTVV.